This entry lists 13 T cell receptor beta chains sequenced from one sample in a study of CD8+CD57+ T cells in acquired aplastic anemia. Both TCR beta VDJ combination and CDR3 sequence profiling were carried out. Genomic DNA was the template for this profiling. TCRdb passed the reads through MiXCR, listing each CDR3 protein once. Of more than 150,000 distinct CDR3 sequences listed, approximately 49% are singletons. Sequencing was done on a sample of sorted CD4+, CD8+, or CD8+CD57+ T cells (not recorded which) from PBMCs. These receptors came from a human donor in good health.

This clonotype was observed at least ten times. The chain links TRBV5-1 to TRBJ2-1; 12 bases map to TRBD2. CDR1 and CDR2 from the germline V gene are SGHRS and YFSETQ. CDR3 length: 14 residues. V lost 4 bases to trimming and J lost 5 bases; unmatched junction nucleotides: 1. CDR3 coding DNA: TGCGCCAGCAGCAGACTAGCGGGAGACAATGAGCAGTTCTTC. It specifies CASSRLAGDNEQFF. Full variable domain (missing parts from reference TRBV5-1 and TRBJ2-1): KAGVTQTPRYLIKTRGQQVTLSCSPISGHRSVSWYQQTPGQGLQFLFEYFSETQRNKGNFPGRFSGRQFSNSRSEMNVSTLELGDSALYLCASSRLAGDNEQFFGPGTRLTVL.

The rearrangement uses TRBV19 and TRBJ2-5; tentative D call: TRBD1 (6 bases). This CDR3 has 14 amino acids. Germline loops: CDR1 LNHDA, CDR2 SQIVND (reference sequence). Trimming removed 6 bases at V and 5 bases at J, with 16 bases between. The CDR3 region is CASRQQGGVETQYF. Here the CDR3 DNA reads TGTGCCAGTAGGCAACAGGGTGGTGTGGAGACCCAGTACTTC.

The chain is built from TRBV11-2 and TRBJ2-1; 16 nucleotides align to TRBD2. This CDR3 comprises 18 residues. Unmatched junction bases numbered 7, after V lost 4 bases and J lost 4 bases. The germline V gene encodes CDR1 SGHAT and CDR2 FQNNGV. CDR3 loop: CASSSGTSGRVGYNEQFF. For the CDR3, the DNA is TGTGCCAGCAGCTCCGGGACTAGCGGGAGGGTGGGTTACAATGAGCAGTTCTTC.

The V gene is TRBV15, the J gene TRBJ1-4; D is perhaps TRBD1 (6 bases). This CDR3 has 16 residues. Germline loops: CDR1 LNHNV, CDR2 YYDKDF (reference sequence). Trimming cost V 4 bases and J 0 bases, with 12 bases left between them. CDR3 coding DNA: TGTGCCACCAGCACGGGGGCGGGCTCAACTAATGAAAAACTGTTTTTT. Protein product: CATSTGAGSTNEKLFF.

The V call is TRBV7-6, the J call TRBJ2-7; no definite D call. Trimming shortened V by 1 base and J by 5 bases, and 6 bases separated the two germline ends. The CDR3 has 12 amino acids. The germline CDR1 and CDR2 sequences are SGHVS and FNYEAQ. CDR3 in DNA: TGTGCCAGCAGCTTAGATGGCGACGAGCAGTACTTC. Its translation: CASSLDGDEQYF.

This clonotype was seen ten or more times. The rearrangement joins TRBV7-9 to TRBJ2-2, with D possibly matching TRBD1 (5 bases). Germline V gene lookup returns CDR1 SEHNR and CDR2 FQNEAQ (reference sequence). This CDR3 is 15 amino acids long. V was trimmed by 5 bases and J by 2 bases, leaving 12 bases between them. The CDR3 region has the DNA TGTGCCAGCAGCCTGGCAGGGTCCAACACCGGGGAGCTGTTTTTT. Translating gives CASSLAGSNTGELFF. Variable domain in full (rest from reference TRBV7-9 and TRBJ2-2): DTGVSQNPRHKITKRGQNVTFRCDPISEHNRLYWYRQTLGQGPEFLTYFQNEAQLEKSRLLSDRFSAERPKGSFSTLEIQRTEQGDSAMYLCASSLAGSNTGELFFGEGSRLTVL.

The chain carries TRBV15 and TRBJ2-1; TRBD2 matches 14 bases. The CDR3 covers 16 residues. Losses at the gene ends were 3 bases for V and 6 bases for J; bases not matched to a gene: 4. Germline V CDR1 and CDR2: LNHNV, YYDKDF (reference sequence). The CDR3, as DNA: TGTGCCACCAGCAGGGGGACTAGCGGGGGACTCAATGAGCAGTTCTTC. Its protein is CATSRGTSGGLNEQFF.

The genes are TRBV7-8 and TRBJ2-7, with D unclear. Germline V gene sequence: CDR1 SGHVS, CDR2 FQNEAQ. Trimming pared 5 bases from V and 0 bases from J, leaving 11 bases between. CDR3 length: 14 amino acids. The CDR3 is CASSPERRSYEQYF. CDR3 DNA sequence: TGTGCCAGCAGCCCCGAGAGACGCTCCTACGAGCAGTACTTC.

This clonotype was seen a handful of times. The chain recombines TRBV29-1 with TRBJ1-1; unclear D gene. The CDR3 is 13 residues long. In germline, CDR1 is SQVTM, CDR2 ANQGSEA. V was trimmed by 8 bases and J by 1 base, leaving 14 bases between them. The CDR3 DNA is TGCAGCCTCGGTGGGCAGAGGAACACTGAAGCTTTCTTT. Its protein is CSLGGQRNTEAFF.

In its sample, this clonotype was seen many times. V is TRBV5-6 and J is TRBJ2-7; 13 bases line up with TRBD2. Germline trimming cut 4 bases from V and 1 base from J; bases unmatched to any gene: 5. In germline, CDR1 is SGHDT, CDR2 YYEEEE. The CDR3 runs to 16 residues. CDR3 in DNA: TGTGCCAGCAGCGTACCGGGACTAGCGGGATCCTACGAGCAGTACTTC. Translating gives CASSVPGLAGSYEQYF.

This clonotype was recorded at least ten times. The chain has TRBV6-1 and TRBJ2-5, with a tentative D call TRBD2 (7 bases). Trimming cost V 2 bases and J 7 bases, with 11 bases left between them. The CDR3 has 13 amino acids. Germline CDR1 reads MNHNS; CDR2 reads SASEGT. The CDR3 DNA reads TGTGCCAGCAGTGAACGGGGGGCGGTGACCCAGTACTTC. This gives the protein CASSERGAVTQYF.

The V gene is TRBV20-1, the J gene TRBJ1-6; 7 nucleotides agree with TRBD1. The J segment lost 5 bases and the V segment lost 4 bases, leaving 5 bases of the junction unmatched. Germline values: CDR1 DFQATT, CDR2 SNEGSKA (reference sequence). The CDR3 length is 14 residues. DNA for the CDR3: TGCAGTGCTATTAGCGGGACAGATAATTCACCCCTCCACTTT. It yields the protein CSAISGTDNSPLHF.

The chain is built from TRBV7-3 and TRBJ2-1, with D uncertain. Germline lookup yields CDR1 SGHTA and CDR2 FQGTGA. The CDR3 is 15 amino acids. Trimming left V 2 bases short and J 7 bases short, with 15 bases between. CDR3 coding DNA: TGTGCCAGCAGCTTAGCTGCCGGCGTTTATAATGAGCAGTTCTTC. Protein product: CASSLAAGVYNEQFF. The variable domain in full, with the rest retrieved from reference TRBV7-3 and TRBJ2-1, is GAGVSQTPSNKVTEKGKYVELRCDPISGHTALYWYRQSLGQGPEFLIYFQGTGAADDSGLPNDRFFAVRPEGSVSTLKIQRTERGDSAVYLCASSLAAGVYNEQFFGPGTRLTVL.